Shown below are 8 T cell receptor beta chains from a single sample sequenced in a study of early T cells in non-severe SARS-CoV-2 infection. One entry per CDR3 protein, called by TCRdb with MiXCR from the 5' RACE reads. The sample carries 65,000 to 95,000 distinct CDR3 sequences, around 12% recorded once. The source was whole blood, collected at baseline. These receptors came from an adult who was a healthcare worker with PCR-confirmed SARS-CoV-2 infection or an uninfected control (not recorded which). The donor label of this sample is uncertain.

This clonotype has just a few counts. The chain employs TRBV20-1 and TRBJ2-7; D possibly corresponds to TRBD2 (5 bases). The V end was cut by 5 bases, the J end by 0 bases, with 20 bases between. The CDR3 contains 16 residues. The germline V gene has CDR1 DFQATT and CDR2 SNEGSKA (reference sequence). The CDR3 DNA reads TGCAGTGCTGAGGACTCAAAAAAACGAAACTCCTACGAGCAGTACTTC. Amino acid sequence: CSAEDSKKRNSYEQYF.

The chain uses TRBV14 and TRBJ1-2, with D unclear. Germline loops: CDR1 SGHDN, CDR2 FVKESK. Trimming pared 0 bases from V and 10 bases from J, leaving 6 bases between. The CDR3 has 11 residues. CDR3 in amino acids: CASSQEGDYTF. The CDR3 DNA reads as TGTGCCAGCAGCCAAGAAGGAGACTACACCTTC.

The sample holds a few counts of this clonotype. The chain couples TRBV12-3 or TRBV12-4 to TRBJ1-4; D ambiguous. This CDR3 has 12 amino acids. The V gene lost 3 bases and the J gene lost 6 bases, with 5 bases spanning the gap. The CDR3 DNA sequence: TGTGCCAGCAGTTTCACCGATGAAAAACTGTTTTTT. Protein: CASSFTDEKLFF.

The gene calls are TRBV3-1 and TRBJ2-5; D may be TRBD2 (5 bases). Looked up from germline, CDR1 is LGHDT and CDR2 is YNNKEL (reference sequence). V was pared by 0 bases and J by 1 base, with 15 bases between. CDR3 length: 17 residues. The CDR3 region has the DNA TGTGCCAGCAGCCAAGATGAAGGCCTAGCAGCCCAAGAGACCCAGTACTTC. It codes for CASSQDEGLAAQETQYF.

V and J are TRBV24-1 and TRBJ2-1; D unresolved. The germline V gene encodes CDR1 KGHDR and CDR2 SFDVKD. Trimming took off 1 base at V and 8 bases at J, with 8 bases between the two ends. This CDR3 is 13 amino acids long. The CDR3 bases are TGTGCCACCAGTGATTTCAGGAACGATGAGCAGTTCTTC. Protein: CATSDFRNDEQFF.

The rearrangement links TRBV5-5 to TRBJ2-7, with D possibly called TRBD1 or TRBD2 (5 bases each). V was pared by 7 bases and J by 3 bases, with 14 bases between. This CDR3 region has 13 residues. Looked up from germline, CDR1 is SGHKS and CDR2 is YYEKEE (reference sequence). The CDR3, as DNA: TGTGCCAGCGAGGGGACCTACCGCTACGAGCAGTACTTC. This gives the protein CASEGTYRYEQYF.

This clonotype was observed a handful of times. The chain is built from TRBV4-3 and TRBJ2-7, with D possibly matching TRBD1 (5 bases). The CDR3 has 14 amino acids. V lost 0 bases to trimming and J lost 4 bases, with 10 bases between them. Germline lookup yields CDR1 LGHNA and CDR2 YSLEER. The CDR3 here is CASSQDFTGYEQYF. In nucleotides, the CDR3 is TGCGCCAGCAGCCAAGATTTCACAGGTTACGAGCAGTACTTC.

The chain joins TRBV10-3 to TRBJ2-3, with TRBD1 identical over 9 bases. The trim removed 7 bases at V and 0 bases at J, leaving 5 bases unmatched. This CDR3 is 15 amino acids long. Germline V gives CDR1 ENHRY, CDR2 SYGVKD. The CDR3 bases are TGTGCCATCACCCGAGACAGGGGGAGCACAGATACGCAGTATTTT. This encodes CAITRDRGSTDTQYF.